This T cell receptor (beta chain) was obtained from a study of OX40 agonist ivuxolimab in advanced cancers. Germline CDR1 reads WNHNN; CDR2 reads SYGVQD (reference sequence). This CDR3 is 13 amino acids long. V lost 5 bases, J lost 1 base, and 8 bases lay in between. Sequencing was performed with immunoSEQ multiplex PCR; in TCRdb, only in-frame clones are kept and a portion is missing. Here the sample spans 75,000 to 95,000 clones, around nine tenths being singletons. The sequence derives from an adult with an advanced solid tumor such as melanoma, head and neck, liver or kidney cancer. The V and J genes are TRBV10-1 and TRBJ2-5; D is unresolved. The sequencing used CD4+ or CD8+ T cells sorted from blood, collected in a trial of the OX40 agonist ivuxolimab. The CDR3 here is CASSIRIQETQYF. CDR3 nucleotide sequence: TGCGCCAGCAGTATCAGAATCCAAGAGACCCAGTACTTC.